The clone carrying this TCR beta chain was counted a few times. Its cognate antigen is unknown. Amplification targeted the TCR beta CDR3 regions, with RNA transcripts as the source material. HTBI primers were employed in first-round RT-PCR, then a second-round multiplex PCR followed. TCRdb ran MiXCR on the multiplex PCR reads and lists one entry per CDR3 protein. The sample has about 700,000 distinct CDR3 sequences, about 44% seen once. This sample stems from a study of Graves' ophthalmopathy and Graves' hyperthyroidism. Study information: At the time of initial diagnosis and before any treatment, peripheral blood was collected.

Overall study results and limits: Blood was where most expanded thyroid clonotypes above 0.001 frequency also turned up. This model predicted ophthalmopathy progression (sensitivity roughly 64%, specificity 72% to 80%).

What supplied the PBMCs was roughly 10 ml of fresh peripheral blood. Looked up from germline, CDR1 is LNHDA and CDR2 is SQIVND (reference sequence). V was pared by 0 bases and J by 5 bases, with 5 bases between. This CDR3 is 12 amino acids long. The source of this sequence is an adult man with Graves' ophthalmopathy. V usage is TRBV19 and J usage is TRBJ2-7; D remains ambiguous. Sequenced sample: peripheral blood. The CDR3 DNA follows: TGTGCCAGTAGTATAGACAGGAACGAGCAGTACTTC. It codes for CASSIDRNEQYF. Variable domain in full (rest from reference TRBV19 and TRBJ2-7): DGGITQSPKYLFRKEGQNVTLSCEQNLNHDAMYWYRQDPGQGLRLIYYSQIVNDFQKGDIAEGYSVSREKKESFPLTVTSAQKNPTAFYLCASSIDRNEQYFGPGTRLTVT.